What follows describes a single T cell receptor beta chain. This specimen belongs to a study of blood T cells in healthy people across ages. V gave up 6 bases and J gave up 4 bases, with 12 bases separating them. The CDR3 runs to 13 residues. Germline CDR1 reads MNHNY; CDR2 reads SVGAGI (reference sequence). Together with a sample-barcoded 5' primer, a J-beta primer mix was included in a second PCR lasting about 6 to 11 cycles. TCRdb reprocessed the 5' RACE reads via MiXCR and lists one record per CDR3 protein. The sample shows about 400,000 distinct CDR3 sequences, 52% of them seen only once. The genes are TRBV6-6 and TRBJ1-1; no reliable D call. The sequenced sample was blood. The TCR originated in a man aged 55 to 70 in good health. CDR3 bases: TGTGCCAGCAGCCAGCCTCCGCCCACTGAAGCTTTCTTT. Translating it yields CASSQPPPTEAFF.